These T cell receptor beta chains were read from a single sample in a study of cytomegalovirus exposure and HLA in healthy donors. Assay: immunoSEQ multiplex PCR; the TCRdb copy retains only in-frame clones and omits some. Of 65,000 to 70,000 clones in the sample, around 81% were seen once. Sequencing input: PBMCs. These receptors all stem from a man aged 45-65 years in good health and CMV-seronegative. Both conserved end residues are part of each CDR3. A D gene is named only where the DNA matches it firmly. Where a row states a size, it is once, few, many or the class of an expanded clone; other rows omit it.

v_gene	d_gene	abundance	j_gene	CDR3aa	CDR3nt
TRBV5-1	NA	NA	TRBJ2-1	CASSLVVGGDNEQFF	TGCGCCAGCAGCTTGGTTGTGGGGGGAGACAATGAGCAGTTCTTC
TRBV11-1	TRBD1	NA	TRBJ1-2	CASSTRTGRDNYGYTF	TGTGCCAGCAGCACCCGGACAGGGAGGGATAACTATGGCTACACCTTC
TRBV2	NA	NA	TRBJ2-1	CASSDGPYNEQFF	TGTGCCAGCAGTGATGGCCCCTACAATGAGCAGTTCTTC
TRBV5-4	TRBD1	NA	TRBJ1-2	CASSLSQGATNYGYTF	TGTGCCAGCAGCTTGTCTCAGGGGGCGACCAACTATGGCTACACCTTC
TRBV7-2	TRBD1	NA	TRBJ2-7	CASTKDRTISYEQYF	TGTGCCAGCACAAAGGACAGGACAATCTCCTACGAGCAGTACTTC
TRBV11-2	NA	NA	TRBJ2-2	CASSLVTRNTGELFF	TGTGCCAGCAGCTTAGTTACCAGAAACACCGGGGAGCTGTTTTTT
TRBV6-5	TRBD1	few	TRBJ1-1	CASSRDRRTEAFF	TGTGCCAGCAGTCGGGACAGGAGGACTGAAGCTTTCTTT
TRBV7-8	NA	NA	TRBJ1-2	CASSPPGRYGYTF	TGTGCCAGCAGCCCTCCGGGTCGCTATGGCTACACCTTC
TRBV6-5	NA	NA	TRBJ2-3	CASSPPGTDTQYF	TGTGCCAGCAGCCCCCCGGGCACAGATACGCAGTATTTT
TRBV11-2	NA	NA	TRBJ1-5	CASSSGEGNQPQHF	TGTGCCAGCAGTTCAGGGGAAGGCAATCAGCCCCAGCATTTT
TRBV7-9	TRBD1	NA	TRBJ1-2	CASSQTDRGYGYTF	TGTGCCAGCAGCCAAACGGACAGGGGCTATGGCTACACCTTC
TRBV5-1	NA	once	TRBJ2-7	CASSQDSYSYEQYF	TGCGCCAGCAGCCAGGACAGTTATTCCTACGAGCAGTACTTC